Given below is one TCR beta chain in context. This sample is drawn from a study of T cells in Graves' hyperthyroidism and ophthalmopathy. RNA transcripts provided the source from which TCR beta CDR3 regions were amplified. When the TCR CDR3 underwent first-round RT-PCR, the HTBI primer set was used. MiXCR, run by TCRdb on the multiplex PCR reads, gives a single entry per CDR3 protein. Of nearly 750,000 distinct CDR3 sequences in the sample, roughly 32% are singletons; the top ten hold about a third. The CDR3 loop spans 15 amino acids. The V end lost 4 bases, the J end lost 5 bases, and 18 bases lay between the germline ends. CDR1 SGHNT and CDR2 YYREEE come from the germline V gene (reference sequence). Exclusions: uncontrolled infection, other autoimmune disease, pregnancy, lactation.

The sequence was collected from a middle-aged woman with Graves' hyperthyroidism. This chain connects TRBV5-4 to TRBJ2-5; either TRBD1 or TRBD2 may fit D (6 bases each). Sample: blood. The CDR3 nucleotides are TGTGCCAGCAGCGGGGTGGGGGCCGGGGGTGAGACCCAGTACTTC. Amino acid sequence: CASSGVGAGGETQYF.